The sequence of this T cell receptor beta chain was determined in a study of shared clonotypes between healthy human individuals. TCRdb's table, derived via immunoSEQ multiplex PCR, lists solely in-frame clones and lacks some. This table holds about 650,000 clones, 95% found once. CDR1 is ENHRY, CDR2 SYGVKD, per germline. This CDR3 spans 19 amino acids. The V and J ends lost 3 bases and 2 bases, in that order; junction bases with no gene match: 13. CD45RO-negative, CCR7-positively selected cells formed the naive CD8 fraction, excluding terminally differentiated effector memory CD45RA+ cells. The chain employs TRBV10-3 and TRBJ2-2; 9 bases fit TRBD1. Sequencing input: naive CD8+ T cells sorted from blood. This TCR came from a woman between 25 and 40 years old in good health. As DNA, the CDR3 is TGTGCCATCAGTGAAGCAACCGGGACAGGGTTGTTTAACACCGGGGAGCTGTTTTTT. Its protein product is CAISEATGTGLFNTGELFF.